In its sample, the clone carrying this TCR beta chain was seen many times. This sample is part of a study of neurological immune-mediated disorders. CDR1 and CDR2 (germline): SGHTA, FQGNSA. V was trimmed by 4 bases and J by 5 bases, leaving 14 bases between them. CDR3 size: 14 residues. TCRdb redid the calling of the 5' RACE reads with MiXCR, one entry per CDR3 protein. Here the sample spans about 87,000 distinct CDR3 sequences, 3% to 4% being singletons. Sequencing input: PBMCs. This chain connects TRBV7-2 to TRBJ1-1; perhaps TRBD1 as D (5 bases). This TCR came from a woman between 50 and 59 years old with multiple sclerosis. Here the CDR3 reads CASSSQGRRTEAFF. The CDR3 DNA follows: TGTGCCAGCAGCTCCCAGGGTCGTCGGACTGAAGCTTTCTTT.